The 28 T cell receptor beta chains in this list originate from one sample, sequenced in a study of T cell responses to AZD1222 COVID-19 vaccine. Here immunoSEQ multiplex PCR was the method, and the copy in TCRdb shows in-frame clones only, minus some. This sample has about 100,000 clones, with nearly 95% found just once. The sample in question was peripheral blood, obtained on day 0 of AZD1222 vaccination. These receptors were taken from an adult in good health.

Judged by abundance, this clone is medium-sized. The chain has TRBV5-1 and TRBJ2-5; a weak D match, TRBD2 (5 bases). Trimming took off 5 bases at V and 2 bases at J, with 16 bases between the two ends. Germline V lookup: CDR1 SGHRS, CDR2 YFSETQ. CDR3 length: 15 residues. Written as DNA, the CDR3 is TGCGCCAGCAGTAGGGAAGACTCGGGGCAAGAGACCCAGTACTTC. Protein: CASSREDSGQETQYF.

V and J are TRBV2 and TRBJ2-5; no reliable D call. Germline CDR1 reads SNHLY; CDR2 reads FYNNEI. The CDR3 sequence is 14 residues long. The V end was cut by 6 bases, the J end by 2 bases, with 13 bases between. As DNA, the CDR3 is TGTGCCAGCAGCGTGGACGGACCGCAAGAGACCCAGTACTTC. The encoded protein is CASSVDGPQETQYF.

J is TRBJ2-7 and V is TRBV30; 8 bases map to TRBD2. The CDR3 loop spans 15 amino acids. Germline CDR1 and CDR2: GTSNPN and SVGIG (reference sequence). With V trimmed by 0 bases and J by 7 bases, 11 bases remained unmatched. The CDR3 DNA is TGTGCCTGGAGTGTACTGATAACTAGCGGCACAGAGCAGTACTTC. Protein product: CAWSVLITSGTEQYF. Together with reference TRBV30 and TRBJ2-7, the CDR3 gives the full variable domain: SQTIHQWPATLVQPVGSPLSLECTVEGTSNPNLYWYRQAAGRGLQLLFYSVGIGQISSEVPQNLSASRPQDRQFILSSKKLLLSDSGFYLCAWSVLITSGTEQYFGPGTRLTVT.

V and J are TRBV18 and TRBJ2-7, with D tentatively TRBD2 (5 bases). The V gene's germline CDR1 is KGHSH and CDR2 LQKENI. V gave up 0 bases and J gave up 3 bases, with 9 bases separating them. The CDR3 has 14 residues. In DNA form, the CDR3 reads TGTGCCAGCTCACCACCGGGAGAAATCTACGAGCAGTACTTC. This gives the protein CASSPPGEIYEQYF.

V and J are TRBV3-1 (or the pseudogene TRBV3-2) and TRBJ2-5; D is ambiguous. Trimming took 1 base from V and 5 from J, leaving 8 bases between them. In germline, CDR1 is LGHDT, CDR2 YNNKEL (reference sequence). This CDR3 comprises 13 residues. This CDR3 is CASSQGPRETQYF. CDR3 DNA: TGTGCCAGCAGCCAAGGCCCAAGGGAGACCCAGTACTTC.

V and J are TRBV7-2 and TRBJ1-4; 10 positions agree with TRBD1. The CDR3 totals 18 residues. CDR1 is SGHTA and CDR2 is FQGNSA in the germline V gene. Losses at the gene ends were 5 bases for V and 3 bases for J; bases not matched to a gene: 12. In DNA form, the CDR3 reads TGTGCCAGCAGCCACCGGGACAGGGGATTTCGAGCTAATGAAAAACTGTTTTTT. Translating it yields CASSHRDRGFRANEKLFF.

The chain has TRBV19 and TRBJ1-5, with D possibly TRBD1 on 6 matching bases. Trimming left V 7 bases short and J 3 bases short, with 22 bases between. This CDR3 spans 17 amino acids. The germline V gene encodes CDR1 LNHDA and CDR2 SQIVND (reference sequence). CDR3 in DNA: TGTGCCAGTACTCCTGGTCGGGGGGGGGCTTTCAATCAGCCCCAGCATTTT. Protein sequence: CASTPGRGGAFNQPQHF.

This chain connects TRBV7-9 to TRBJ2-1, with TRBD2 identical over 9 bases. Losses at the gene ends were 1 base for V and 2 bases for J; bases not matched to a gene: 3. Germline loops: CDR1 SEHNR, CDR2 FQNEAQ (reference sequence). The CDR3 contains 16 residues. The CDR3 loop reads CASSLEGGRAYNEQFF. Written as DNA, the CDR3 is TGTGCCAGCAGCTTAGAGGGCGGGAGGGCCTACAATGAGCAGTTCTTC.

This chain connects TRBV5-5 to TRBJ2-3; D is possibly TRBD1 (5 bases). The CDR3 extends over 17 amino acids. The germline gives CDR1 SGHKS, CDR2 YYEKEE (reference sequence). The germline V and J ends were trimmed by 4 bases and 2 bases, with 20 bases remaining between them. Written as DNA, the CDR3 is TGTGCCAGCAGCCCCCGCGGTCAGGGTCCCATCACAGATACGCAGTATTTT. Protein: CASSPRGQGPITDTQYF.

The V gene is TRBV7-5, the J gene TRBJ1-3; TRBD1 is the table's D call, not checked against the DNA. TRBV7-5 is a known pseudogene. The CDR3 covers 15 residues. CDR3 DNA: TGTGCCAGAAGCTTTCACAGGATATACGGAAACACCATATATTTT. Protein product: CARSFHRIYGNTIYF.

In this sample, this clone turned up once. V and J are TRBV3-1 (or the pseudogene TRBV3-2) and TRBJ1-5, with D unresolved. Germline CDR1 reads LGHDT; CDR2 reads YNNKEL (reference sequence). The CDR3 totals 13 residues. V shed 2 bases and J shed 4 bases, with 6 bases lying between them. CDR3 loop: CASSQRRNQPQHF. DNA for the CDR3: TGTGCCAGCAGCCAACGGAGAAATCAGCCCCAGCATTTT.

The chain joins TRBV9 to TRBJ2-7; 9 bases are shared with TRBD2. The ends lost 2 bases at V and 5 bases at J; junction bases unmatched: 5. Germline CDR1 is SGDLS and CDR2 is YYNGEE. The CDR3 covers 14 residues. As DNA, the CDR3 is TGTGCCAGCAGCGTTAGCGGGAGAGTTAACGAGCAGTACTTC. Translation gives CASSVSGRVNEQYF.

The chain has TRBV7-9 and TRBJ1-4; TRBD1 is a possible D gene (6 bases). The CDR3 has 14 amino acids. Looked up from germline, CDR1 is SEHNR and CDR2 is FQNEAQ (reference sequence). The V and J ends lost 1 base and 7 bases respectively, with 10 bases between them. The CDR3 spells CASSLDGQIEKLFF. Written as DNA, the CDR3 is TGTGCCAGCAGCTTAGACGGACAGATTGAAAAACTGTTTTTT.

The chain uses TRBV24-1 and TRBJ2-2; D gene uncertain. CDR1 is KGHDR, CDR2 SFDVKD, per germline. Trimming took 11 bases from V and 6 from J, leaving 12 bases between them. The CDR3 is made up of 12 amino acids. Here the CDR3 DNA reads TGTGCCATCGCTCCTTTCTCCGGGGAGCTGTTTTTT. Encoded protein: CAIAPFSGELFF.

The CDR3 nucleotides read TGTGCCAGCAGTTTATTCAGCTATGGCTACACCTTC. Translated: CASSLFSYGYTF. The chain uses TRBV28 and TRBJ1-2, with D unresolved. CDR3 length: 12 amino acids. CDR1 is MDHEN, CDR2 SYDVKM, per germline. V was cut by 1 base and J by 4 bases, with 4 bases left in between.

The chain carries TRBV7-3 and TRBJ2-3; TRBD2 matches 12 bases. V lost 5 bases and J lost 4; bases outside the gene matches: 4. Germline V lookup: CDR1 SGHTA, CDR2 FQGTGA. CDR3 length: 15 residues. The CDR3 sequence: CASSPTSGSADTQYF. The CDR3 DNA is TGTGCCAGCAGCCCGACTAGCGGGAGCGCAGATACGCAGTATTTT.

V and J are TRBV3-1 (or the pseudogene TRBV3-2) and TRBJ2-7; 9 bases map to TRBD1. The junction had 4 bases not matched to a gene; V was cut back by 1 base and J by 6 bases. The CDR3 sequence is 14 residues long. CDR1 LGHDT and CDR2 YNNKEL come from the germline V gene (reference sequence). CDR3 sequence: CASSQGETGGEQYF. The CDR3 nucleotides are TGTGCCAGCAGCCAAGGGGAGACAGGGGGCGAGCAGTACTTC.

The V gene is TRBV29-1, the J gene TRBJ2-2, with D perhaps assigned TRBD1 or TRBD2 (5 bases each). Germline V lookup: CDR1 SQVTM, CDR2 ANQGSEA. The V end was cut by 3 bases, the J end by 0 bases, with 8 bases between. The CDR3 is 14 residues long. The CDR3 DNA reads TGCAGCGTTGAGGGGGACGCGAACACCGGGGAGCTGTTTTTT. This gives the protein CSVEGDANTGELFF.

The gene calls are TRBV10-3 and TRBJ2-2, with 7 nucleotides matching TRBD1. The CDR3 is made up of 16 amino acids. The J segment lost 0 bases and the V segment lost 7 bases, leaving 8 bases of the junction unmatched. Germline V lookup: CDR1 ENHRY, CDR2 SYGVKD. CDR3 nucleotides: TGTGCCATCAAAGAAACGCAGGGGGCGAACACCGGGGAGCTGTTTTTT. Amino acid sequence: CAIKETQGANTGELFF.

V is TRBV3-1 (or the pseudogene TRBV3-2) and J is TRBJ2-3, with 9 bases identical to TRBD2. V gave up 1 base and J gave up 5 bases; unmatched junction bases: 7. The germline gives CDR1 LGHDT, CDR2 YNNKEL (reference sequence). The CDR3 is 16 residues long. The chain's CDR3 is CASSQVAGVRRDTQYF. The CDR3 nucleotides are TGTGCCAGCAGCCAAGTAGCGGGAGTTCGTAGAGATACGCAGTATTTT.

J is TRBJ2-7 and V is TRBV7-2; the D is unclear. V dropped 6 bases and J dropped 5 bases, with 8 bases sitting between them. Looked up from germline, CDR1 is SGHTA and CDR2 is FQGNSA. This CDR3 has 11 residues. CDR3 sequence (DNA): TGTGCCAGCAGTCTGGTCGACGAGCAGTACTTC. Its protein is CASSLVDEQYF.

The V gene is TRBV30, the J gene TRBJ1-6, with D unresolved. The CDR3 extends over 13 amino acids. The V and J ends lost 1 base and 8 bases respectively, with 9 bases between them. Germline V gene sequence: CDR1 GTSNPN, CDR2 SVGIG (reference sequence). The DNA of the CDR3 is TGTGCCTGGAGTGACGGACTGGATTCACCCCTCCACTTT. This gives the protein CAWSDGLDSPLHF.

This chain links TRBV11-3 with TRBJ2-1; no definite D call. The germline CDR1 and CDR2 sequences are SGHNT and YENEEA. The CDR3 contains 15 residues. V lost 1 base to trimming and J lost 5 bases, with 12 bases between them. The CDR3 spells CASSLAGPYDNEQFF. Written as DNA, the CDR3 is TGTGCCAGCAGCTTAGCTGGGCCATACGACAATGAGCAGTTCTTC.

As regards this clone: Other DNA sequences in the same sample also yield this CDR3. This chain uses TRBV27 with TRBJ1-2, with unresolved D. CDR1 and CDR2 from the germline V gene are MNHEY and SMNVEV (reference sequence). V lost 5 bases and J 2 bases, leaving 9 bases between the germline ends. The CDR3 covers 13 residues. The DNA of the CDR3 is TGTGCCAGCAGTCCGCGAGGGAACTATGGCTACACCTTC. This codes for CASSPRGNYGYTF.

The chain recombines TRBV9 with TRBJ2-1; D unresolved. V was cut by 0 bases and J by 0 bases, with 13 bases left in between. CDR1 is SGDLS and CDR2 is YYNGEE in the germline V gene. The CDR3 spans 17 residues. CDR3 coding DNA: TGTGCCAGCAGCGTAGAGGCCTTACCCAGCTCCTACAATGAGCAGTTCTTC. Protein product: CASSVEALPSSYNEQFF.

This chain uses TRBV6-6 with TRBJ2-1; 8 bases are a match to TRBD2. Losses at the gene ends were 6 bases for V and 3 bases for J; bases not matched to a gene: 7. The V gene's germline CDR1 is MNHNY and CDR2 SVGAGI (reference sequence). The CDR3 runs 15 residues. This CDR3 is CASRKTGGGYNEQFF. As DNA, the CDR3 is TGTGCCAGCAGGAAGACGGGAGGGGGCTACAATGAGCAGTTCTTC.

The V call is TRBV28, the J call TRBJ1-5; TRBD1 aligns across 9 bases. The trim removed 7 bases at V and 5 bases at J, leaving 12 bases unmatched. Germline loops: CDR1 MDHEN, CDR2 SYDVKM. The CDR3 runs 16 residues. This CDR3 is CASTALVGQGDQPQHF. CDR3 DNA sequence: TGTGCCAGCACCGCGCTAGTGGGACAGGGTGATCAGCCCCAGCATTTT.

The V and J genes are TRBV28 and TRBJ1-2; 8 bases align to TRBD1. Germline loops: CDR1 MDHEN, CDR2 SYDVKM. The CDR3 runs 12 residues. The ends lost 7 bases at V and 6 bases at J; junction bases unmatched: 4. CDR3 sequence (DNA): TGTGCCAGCAACACAGGGGGGGATGGCTACACCTTC. It encodes CASNTGGDGYTF.